This T cell receptor beta chain is drawn from a study of naive and memory T cell subsets. The germline V gene has CDR1 MNHEY and CDR2 SMNVEV (reference sequence). Trimming shortened V by 6 bases and J by 6 bases, and 10 bases separated the two germline ends. This CDR3 is 12 amino acids long. This clonotype came up many times. What it binds is not known. Study-wide results and caveats: RNA-based TCR counts may shift with T cell activation and differentiation. Especially in CD8 cells, naive repertoires contained a few larger clonotypes, possibly CD45RA-re-expressing memory cells.

An equimolar mix of two oligonucleotides served as the beta constant-region primer for TRBC1 and TRBC2. Four rounds of PCR amplified the ligated cDNA using nested alpha and beta constant-region primers plus SP2. In TCRdb, the UMI-ligation and nested PCR reads were re-called with MiXCR into one record per CDR3 protein. The data hold over 110,000 distinct CDR3 sequences, with about 20% observed a single time. The V gene is TRBV27, the J gene TRBJ2-3; a weak D match, TRBD2 (6 bases). The sequenced material came from naive CD8+ T cells from blood. This TCR was recovered from a human donor in good health. The CDR3 DNA is TGTGCCAGCAGCTTAGGAGGGGATACGCAGTATTTT. Residues: CASSLGGDTQYF.